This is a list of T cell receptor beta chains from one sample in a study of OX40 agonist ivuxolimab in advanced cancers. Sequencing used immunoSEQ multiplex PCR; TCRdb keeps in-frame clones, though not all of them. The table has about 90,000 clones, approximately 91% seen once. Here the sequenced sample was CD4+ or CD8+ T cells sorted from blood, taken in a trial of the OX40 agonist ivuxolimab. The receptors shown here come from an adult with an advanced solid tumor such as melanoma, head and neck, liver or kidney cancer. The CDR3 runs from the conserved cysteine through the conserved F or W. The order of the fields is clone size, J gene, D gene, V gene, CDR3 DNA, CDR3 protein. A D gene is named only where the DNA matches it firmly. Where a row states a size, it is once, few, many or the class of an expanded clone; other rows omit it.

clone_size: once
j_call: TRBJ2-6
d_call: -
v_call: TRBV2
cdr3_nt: TGTGCCAGCAGTGGTCGCTCTGGGGCCAACGTCCTGACTTTC
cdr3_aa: CASSGRSGANVLTF

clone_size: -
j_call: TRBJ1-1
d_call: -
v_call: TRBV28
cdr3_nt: TGTGCCAGCAGTCAACAGGGTTACTGGGCTTTCTTT
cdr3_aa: CASSQQGYWAFF

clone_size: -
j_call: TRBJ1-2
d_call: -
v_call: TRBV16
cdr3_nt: TGTGCCAGCAGCCTGAGGGAGGGTGCTAACTATGGCTACACCTTC
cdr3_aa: CASSLREGANYGYTF

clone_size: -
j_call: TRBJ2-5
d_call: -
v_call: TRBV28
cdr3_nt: TGTGCCAGCAGTGTGCTTGGGGCCCGAGAGACCCAGTACTTC
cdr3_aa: CASSVLGARETQYF

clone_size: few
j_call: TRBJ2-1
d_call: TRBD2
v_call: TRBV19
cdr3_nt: TGTGCCAGTAGCGCCGGGACTAGCGGGAGGGCCTCCCGCAATGAGCAGTTCTTC
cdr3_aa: CASSAGTSGRASRNEQFF

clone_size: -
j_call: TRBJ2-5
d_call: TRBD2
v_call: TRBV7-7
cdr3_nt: TGTGCCAGCAGCTTAGGGACGGGACTAGCGGCAAAAGAGACCCAGTACTTC
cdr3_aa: CASSLGTGLAAKETQYF

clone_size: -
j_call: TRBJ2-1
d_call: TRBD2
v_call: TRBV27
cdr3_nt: TGTGCCAGTGCACCCCTGTCTAGCGGGACCTACAATGAGCAGTTCTTC
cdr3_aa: CASAPLSSGTYNEQFF

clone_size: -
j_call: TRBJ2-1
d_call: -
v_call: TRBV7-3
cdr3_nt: TGTGCCAGCAGCGCCGGGACTGATGAGCAGTTCTTC
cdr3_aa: CASSAGTDEQFF

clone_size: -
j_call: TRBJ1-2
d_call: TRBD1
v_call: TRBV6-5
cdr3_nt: TGTGCCAGCAGTCCGACAGGGATTCATGGCTACACCTTC
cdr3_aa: CASSPTGIHGYTF

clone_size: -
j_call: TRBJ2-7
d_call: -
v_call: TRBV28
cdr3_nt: TGTGCCAGCAGTTTGGGGGGCTACGAGCAGTACTTC
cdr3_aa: CASSLGGYEQYF

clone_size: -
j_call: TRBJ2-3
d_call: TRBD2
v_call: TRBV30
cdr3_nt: TGTGCCTGGACTCCCGGGACTAGCGGGACAGATACGCAGTATTTT
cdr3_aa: CAWTPGTSGTDTQYF

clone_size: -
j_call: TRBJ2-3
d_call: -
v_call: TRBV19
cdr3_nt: TGTGCCAGTAGTTCTCGCCCCGGGACCCAAACCCATCAAGATACGCAGTATTTT
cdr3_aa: CASSSRPGTQTHQDTQYF

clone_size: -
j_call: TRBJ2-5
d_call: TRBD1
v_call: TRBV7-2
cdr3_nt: TGTGCCAGCAGCCGGAACCGACAGGGGTCCGGAGAGACCCAGTACTTC
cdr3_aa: CASSRNRQGSGETQYF

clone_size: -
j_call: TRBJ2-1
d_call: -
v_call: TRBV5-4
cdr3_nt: TGTGCCAGCAGCCCCGGGACTCTCAATGAGCAGTTCTTC
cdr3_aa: CASSPGTLNEQFF

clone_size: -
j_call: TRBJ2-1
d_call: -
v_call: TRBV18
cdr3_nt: TGTGCCAGCTCACGGGACCGAACTAGCAATGAGCAGTTCTTC
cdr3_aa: CASSRDRTSNEQFF

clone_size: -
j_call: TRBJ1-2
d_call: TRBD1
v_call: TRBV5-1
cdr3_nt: TGCGCCAGCAGCCTCGGGACAGGGGAGGGCTACACCTTC
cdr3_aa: CASSLGTGEGYTF

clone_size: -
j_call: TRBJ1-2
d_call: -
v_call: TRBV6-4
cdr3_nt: TGTGCCAGCAGTGGGACCCCACATGACCCTCGTGGCTACACCTTC
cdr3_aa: CASSGTPHDPRGYTF